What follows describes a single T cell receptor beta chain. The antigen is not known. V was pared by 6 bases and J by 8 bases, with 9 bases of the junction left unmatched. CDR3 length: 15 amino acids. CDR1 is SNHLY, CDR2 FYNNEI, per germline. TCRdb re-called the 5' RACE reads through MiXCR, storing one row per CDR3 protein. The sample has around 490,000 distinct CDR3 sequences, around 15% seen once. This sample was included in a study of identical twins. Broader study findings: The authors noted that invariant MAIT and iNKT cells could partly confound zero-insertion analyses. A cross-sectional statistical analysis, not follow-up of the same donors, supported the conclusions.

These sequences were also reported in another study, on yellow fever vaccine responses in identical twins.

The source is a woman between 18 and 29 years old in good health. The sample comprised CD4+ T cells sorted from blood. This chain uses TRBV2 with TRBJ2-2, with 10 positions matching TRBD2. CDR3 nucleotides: TGTGCCAGCAGGACGGGACTAGCGATGGGTGGGGAGCTGTTTTTT. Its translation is CASRTGLAMGGELFF.